These 12 T cell receptor beta chains share one sample of origin, sequenced in a study of blood T cell repertoires in COVID-19. Sequencing used immunoSEQ multiplex PCR; TCRdb keeps in-frame clones, though not all of them. The data hold roughly 100,000 clones, with 84% observed a single time. The sequenced sample consisted of peripheral blood. These receptors all come from a man aged 35 to 55 with active or convalescent COVID-19.

This clone was observed once. V usage is TRBV7-3 and J usage is TRBJ2-1, with 10 nucleotides matching TRBD2. The CDR3 has 18 residues. V lost 2 bases to trimming and J lost 5 bases; unmatched junction nucleotides: 12. In germline, CDR1 is SGHTA, CDR2 FQGTGA. The CDR3 loop is CASSLPSSGGAQNNEQFF. The CDR3, as DNA: TGTGCCAGCAGCTTACCTTCAAGCGGGGGGGCCCAAAACAATGAGCAGTTCTTC.

The genes are TRBV12-3 or TRBV12-4 and TRBJ1-4; 7 bases are shared with TRBD1. This CDR3 is 13 amino acids long. With 2 bases clipped from V and 10 bases from J, the junction kept 4 bases outside the gene matches. This CDR3 reads CASSLQGVGKLFF. The CDR3 DNA sequence: TGTGCCAGCAGTTTACAGGGGGTTGGAAAACTGTTTTTT.

The V call is TRBV12-2, the J call TRBJ2-1; TRBD1 is taken as the D call from the table, unchecked against the DNA. TRBV12-2 is deemed a pseudogene. The length of the CDR3 is 14 residues. This chain's CDR3 is CASRSGTGNNEQFF. The CDR3 DNA sequence: TGTGCAAGTCGCTCAGGGACAGGGAACAATGAGCAGTTCTTC.

The rearrangement links TRBV7-2 to TRBJ2-5; possible D gene TRBD1, 6 bases. The CDR3 loop spans 15 amino acids. Trimming left V 0 bases short and J 5 bases short, with 13 bases between. Germline lookup yields CDR1 SGHTA and CDR2 FQGNSA. CDR3 region: CASSLARGPSETQYF. CDR3 sequence (DNA): TGTGCCAGCAGCTTAGCCAGGGGACCTTCGGAGACCCAGTACTTC.

This clone occurred once. The chain employs TRBV6-5 and TRBJ2-1; D is perhaps TRBD2 (5 bases). CDR1 and CDR2 from the germline V gene are MNHEY and SVGAGI. The CDR3 extends over 14 amino acids. V lost 8 bases and J lost 9, with 20 bases in between. The CDR3 nucleotides read TGTGCCAGCCTAACAGCGGCCGGCCGGAGTGAGCAGTTCTTC. It encodes CASLTAAGRSEQFF.

The CDR3: CASSLERVNTEAFF. CDR3 in DNA: TGTGCCAGCAGCTTGGAACGGGTGAACACTGAAGCTTTCTTT. This chain uses TRBV5-8 with TRBJ1-1; D not resolved. Looked up from germline, CDR1 is SGHTS and CDR2 is YDEGEE. This CDR3 comprises 14 residues. Trimming took 0 bases from V and 0 from J, leaving 6 bases between them.

Turning to this clone: The germline gene is not matched at one end of the junction; a read error may be the cause. CDR3 in DNA: TGTGCCAGCACCTTGACAGGGAATCAGCTCCAGCATTTT. It specifies CASTLTGNQLQHF. This chain links TRBV6-5 with TRBJ1-5; 7 bases agree with TRBD1. The CDR3 is 13 residues long. Germline CDR1 and CDR2: MNHEY and SVGAGI.

The rearrangement joins TRBV18 to TRBJ1-6, with D tentatively TRBD1 (6 bases). CDR3 length: 18 residues. The germline CDR1 and CDR2 sequences are KGHSH and LQKENI. Trimming shortened V by 0 bases and J by 4 bases, and 16 bases separated the two germline ends. For the CDR3, the DNA is TGTGCCAGCTCACCACCGGTGGGGGCCCCAGATTATAATTCACCCCTCCACTTT. This codes for CASSPPVGAPDYNSPLHF.

The rearrangement joins TRBV16 to TRBJ1-5; 9 bases agree with TRBD1. Germline-derived CDR1 and CDR2 are KGHSY and FQNENV. The V segment lost 3 bases and the J segment 6 bases; nucleotides outside the gene matches: 6. The CDR3 extends over 15 amino acids. The CDR3 spells CASSHTGTGTQPQHF. The DNA of the CDR3 is TGTGCCAGCAGCCACACCGGGACAGGGACTCAGCCCCAGCATTTT.

This clone was found once. The CDR3, as DNA: TGCGCCAGCAGCCAAGAACCGGGACAGGGCCTATTAGAAGCTTTCTTT. This sequence encodes CASSQEPGQGLLEAFF. The V gene is TRBV4-3, the J gene TRBJ1-1; 9 bases map to TRBD1. The CDR3 contains 16 residues. Germline loops: CDR1 LGHNA, CDR2 YSLEER. Trimming removed 0 bases from V and 8 bases from J; junction bases left unmatched: 10.

This clone was found once. The J gene is TRBJ2-7, the V gene TRBV18, with 8 bases that match TRBD2. Trimming cost V 3 bases and J 2 bases; bases outside gene matches: 21. Germline lookup yields CDR1 KGHSH and CDR2 LQKENI. This CDR3 is built from 20 residues. CDR3 sequence reads: CASSPLTNSAASGSTYEQYF. CDR3 in DNA: TGTGCCAGCTCACCGCTAACCAACTCGGCGGCTAGCGGGTCAACCTACGAGCAGTACTTC.

The chain joins TRBV6-2 or TRBV6-3 to TRBJ1-1; perhaps TRBD1 as D (6 bases). Germline V gene data show CDR1 as MNHEY and CDR2 as SVGEGT. CDR3 length: 13 amino acids. The V gene lost 4 bases and the J gene lost 3 bases, with 9 bases spanning the gap. The CDR3: CASSSRGHTEAFF. CDR3 in DNA: TGTGCCAGCAGTTCCAGGGGTCACACTGAAGCTTTCTTT.